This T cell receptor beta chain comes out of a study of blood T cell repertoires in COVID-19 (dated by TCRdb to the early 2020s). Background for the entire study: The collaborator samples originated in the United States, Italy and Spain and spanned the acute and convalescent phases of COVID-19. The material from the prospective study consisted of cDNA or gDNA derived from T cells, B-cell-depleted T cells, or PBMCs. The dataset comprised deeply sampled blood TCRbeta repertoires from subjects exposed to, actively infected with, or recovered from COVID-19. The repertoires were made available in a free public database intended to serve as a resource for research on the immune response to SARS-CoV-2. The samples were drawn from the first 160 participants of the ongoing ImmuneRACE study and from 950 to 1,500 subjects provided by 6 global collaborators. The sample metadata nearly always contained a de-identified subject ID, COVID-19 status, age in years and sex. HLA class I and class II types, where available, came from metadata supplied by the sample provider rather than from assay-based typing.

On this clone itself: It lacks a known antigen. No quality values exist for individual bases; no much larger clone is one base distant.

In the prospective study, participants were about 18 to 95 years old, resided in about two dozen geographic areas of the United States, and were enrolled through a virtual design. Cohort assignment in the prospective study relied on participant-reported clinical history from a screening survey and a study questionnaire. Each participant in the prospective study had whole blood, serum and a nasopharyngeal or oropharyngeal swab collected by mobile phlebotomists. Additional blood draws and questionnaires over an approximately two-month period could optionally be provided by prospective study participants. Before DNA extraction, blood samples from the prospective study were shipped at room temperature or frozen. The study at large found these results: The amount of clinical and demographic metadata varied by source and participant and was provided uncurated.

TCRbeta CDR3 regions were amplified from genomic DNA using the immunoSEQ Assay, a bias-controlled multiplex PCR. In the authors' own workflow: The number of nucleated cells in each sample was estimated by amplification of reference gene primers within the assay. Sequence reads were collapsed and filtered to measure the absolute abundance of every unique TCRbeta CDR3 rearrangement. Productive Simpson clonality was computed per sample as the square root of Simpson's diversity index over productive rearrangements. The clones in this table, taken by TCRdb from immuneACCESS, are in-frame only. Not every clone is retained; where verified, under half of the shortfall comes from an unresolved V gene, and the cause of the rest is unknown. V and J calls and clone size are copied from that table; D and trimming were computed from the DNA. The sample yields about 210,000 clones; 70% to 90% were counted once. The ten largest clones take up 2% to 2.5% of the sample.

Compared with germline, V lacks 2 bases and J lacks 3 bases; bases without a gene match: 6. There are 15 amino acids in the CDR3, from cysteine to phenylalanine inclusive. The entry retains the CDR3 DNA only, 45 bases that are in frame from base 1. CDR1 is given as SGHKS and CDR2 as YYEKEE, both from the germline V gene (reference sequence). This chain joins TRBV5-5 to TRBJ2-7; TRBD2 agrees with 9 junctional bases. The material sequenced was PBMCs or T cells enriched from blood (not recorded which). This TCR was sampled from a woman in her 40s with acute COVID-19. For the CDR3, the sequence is CASSFVQRGDYEQYF. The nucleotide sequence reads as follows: TGTGCCAGCAGCTTTGTTCAGCGGGGGGACTACGAGCAGTACTTC.